This T cell receptor beta chain was profiled in a study of T-cell reconstitution after alpha-beta-depleted transplantation in children. Study observations and caveats: Where some patients showed high TCRbeta diversity at day 60, it came from recipient T cells and thymic progenitors that had survived. One year post-transplant, T-cell counts and diversity were largely derived from T cells produced anew. Several hundred expanded graft clones reportedly were the source of alpha-beta T cells about two months after transplant.

Germline V gene sequence: CDR1 KGHSY, CDR2 FQNENV. With 0 bases removed from V and 6 bases from J, the gap between germline ends came to 12 bases. This CDR3 comprises 14 residues. The TCRbeta library incorporated unique molecular identifiers. Each CDR3 protein is one row after TCRdb ran MiXCR on the PCR reads. The sample has some 460,000 distinct CDR3 sequences; under 20% are singletons. This clonotype has a count of ten or more. What it recognizes is unknown. This sequence was found in a boy in the first two years of life who had a stem cell transplant for Wiskott-Aldrich syndrome, so the T cells may come from the graft donor. This chain links TRBV16 with TRBJ2-7; no firm D call. Sequencing was performed on PBMCs, mostly from graft donor cells, taken 360 days after TCRalphabeta/CD19-depleted stem cell transplant. CDR3 in amino acids: CASSQSPLYVEQYF. Here the CDR3 DNA reads TGTGCCAGCAGCCAATCCCCACTCTACGTCGAGCAGTACTTC.